These T cell receptor beta chains were read from a single sample in a study of beta chain features in type 1 diabetes. The repertoire was sequenced with immunoSEQ multiplex PCR; TCRdb's copy has only in-frame clones and lacks some. The repertoire includes some 240,000 clones, 15% to 20% of them detected once, and approximately 0.081% sits in the top ten. Sequenced input: naive CD4+ T cells from blood. The source is a man in his thirties or forties with type 1 diabetes. Each CDR3 is given with its conserved first and last residue. A D gene is named only where the DNA matches it firmly. The listing skips clone size in some rows; elsewhere it reads once, few, many or a size class.

len,d_gene,abundance,v_gene,j_gene,CDR3aa,CDR3nt
15,TRBD2,few,TRBV7-2,TRBJ2-3,CASSALGLAADTQYF,TGTGCCAGCAGCGCGTTAGGACTAGCGGCAGATACGCAGTATTTT
18,TRBD2,-,TRBV4-3,TRBJ2-7,CASSQDSTSGNVAYEQYF,TGCGCCAGCAGCCAAGACTCCACTAGCGGGAACGTCGCCTACGAGCAGTACTTC
17,TRBD2,-,TRBV7-9,TRBJ2-6,CASSPTSGKVGANVLTF,TGTGCCAGCAGCCCTACTAGCGGGAAGGTTGGGGCCAACGTCCTGACTTTC
13,-,-,TRBV28,TRBJ2-5,CASSTPGQETQYF,TGTGCCAGCAGCACCCCGGGCCAAGAGACCCAGTACTTC
15,TRBD2,-,TRBV30,TRBJ2-7,CAWRPLGTSGSEQYF,TGTGCCTGGCGTCCCCTGGGGACTAGCGGGTCCGAGCAGTACTTC
15,-,-,TRBV9,TRBJ2-5,CASSVASSGPPTQYF,TGTGCCAGCAGCGTAGCGAGTAGCGGCCCGCCAACCCAGTACTTC
19,-,-,TRBV9,TRBJ2-6,CASSPSLALMTSGANVLTF,TGTGCCAGCAGCCCCTCCCTAGCGCTTATGACCTCTGGGGCCAACGTCCTGACTTTC
16,TRBD2,few,TRBV7-2,TRBJ2-1,CASSSSGGSSYNEQFF,TGTGCCAGCAGCTCCTCAGGCGGGAGCTCCTACAATGAGCAGTTCTTC
18,TRBD1,-,TRBV7-9,TRBJ2-3,CASSSARPATGSTDTQYF,TGTGCCAGCAGCTCCGCGCGCCCAGCGACAGGGAGCACAGATACGCAGTATTTT
13,-,-,TRBV5-1,TRBJ2-2,CASSWFGSGELFF,TGCGCCAGCAGCTGGTTCGGTTCCGGGGAGCTGTTTTTT
16,-,-,TRBV4-2,TRBJ2-1,CASSQDGQATYNEQFF,TGTGCCAGCAGCCAAGATGGGCAGGCCACCTACAATGAGCAGTTCTTC
12,-,-,TRBV28,TRBJ1-2,CASSDTNYGYTF,TGTGCCAGCAGCGACACTAACTATGGCTACACCTTC
16,-,few,TRBV10-3,TRBJ1-2,CAISESLGGVEAGYTF,TGTGCCATCAGTGAGTCGTTGGGAGGGGTGGAGGCTGGCTACACCTTC
14,-,few,TRBV30,TRBJ2-5,CAWSVRGGQETQYF,TGTGCCTGGAGTGTACGTGGAGGCCAAGAGACCCAGTACTTC
12,-,-,TRBV18,TRBJ2-5,CASSPEEETQYF,TGTGCCAGCTCACCAGAGGAAGAGACCCAGTACTTC
13,-,few,TRBV30,TRBJ2-5,CAWTGQPQETQYF,TGTGCCTGGACTGGGCAGCCCCAAGAGACCCAGTACTTC
13,-,few,TRBV29-1,TRBJ2-5,CSVGSGQAETQYF,TGCAGCGTTGGGTCGGGCCAAGCAGAGACCCAGTACTTC
15,-,-,TRBV6-5,TRBJ2-7,CASSRTSLGTYEQYF,TGTGCCAGCAGCCGTACCTCCCTAGGTACCTACGAGCAGTACTTC
14,TRBD2,few,TRBV7-2,TRBJ2-3,CASSLRGRTDTQYF,TGTGCCAGCAGCTTGCGCGGGAGGACAGATACGCAGTATTTT
15,TRBD1,-,TRBV7-2,TRBJ2-5,CASSSGTGGRETQYF,TGTGCCAGCAGCTCCGGGACAGGGGGCCGGGAGACCCAGTACTTC
13,-,few,TRBV29-1,TRBJ2-5,CSVGASVRETQYF,TGCAGCGTTGGGGCTAGCGTGAGAGAGACCCAGTACTTC
14,-,few,TRBV7-2,TRBJ1-2,CASSLDGSGYGYTF,TGTGCCAGCAGCCTGGACGGGTCAGGATATGGCTACACCTTC
13,TRBD1,-,TRBV29-1,TRBJ1-2,CSVGAGTGYGYTF,TGCAGCGTTGGAGCCGGGACAGGCTATGGCTACACCTTC
15,-,few,TRBV5-1,TRBJ2-4,CASSFGGTGLGIQYF,TGCGCCAGCAGCTTCGGAGGGACGGGACTCGGCATTCAGTACTTC
17,-,few,TRBV25-1,TRBJ2-5,CASSLRTAQSLKETQYF,TGTGCCAGCAGTTTGCGAACGGCGCAGTCCCTAAAAGAGACCCAGTACTTC
17,-,few,TRBV28,TRBJ2-6,CASSLAGWVRGANVLTF,TGTGCCAGCAGTTTGGCAGGTTGGGTAAGAGGGGCCAACGTCCTGACTTTC
15,-,-,TRBV7-2,TRBJ2-1,CASSQQGSDYNEQFF,TGTGCCAGCAGCCAACAGGGTTCGGACTACAATGAGCAGTTCTTC
13,-,-,TRBV29-1,TRBJ1-1,CSVAGTTNTEAFF,TGCAGCGTCGCAGGAACGACGAACACTGAAGCTTTCTTT
15,-,few,TRBV5-1,TRBJ1-4,CASSKLDRVNEKLFF,TGCGCCAGCAGCAAACTGGACCGAGTTAATGAAAAACTGTTTTTT
11,-,few,TRBV30,TRBJ2-7,CAWSATYEQYF,TGTGCCTGGAGTGCCACATACGAGCAGTACTTC
15,-,few,TRBV7-3,TRBJ2-7,CASSSMPGTSYEQYF,TGTGCCAGCAGCTCCATGCCCGGGACATCCTACGAGCAGTACTTC
12,-,-,TRBV9,TRBJ1-2,CASSVAGDGYTF,TGTGCCAGCAGCGTAGCCGGGGATGGCTACACCTTC
11,-,-,TRBV20-1,TRBJ2-2,CSAPRTGELFF,TGCAGTGCCCCGCGGACCGGGGAGCTGTTTTTT
15,TRBD2,-,TRBV2,TRBJ2-5,CASSGKGGASETQYF,TGTGCCAGCAGTGGCAAGGGAGGGGCCTCAGAGACCCAGTACTTC
16,TRBD2,-,TRBV13,TRBJ2-3,CASSPRLAGTTDTQYF,TGTGCCAGCAGCCCGAGACTAGCGGGAACGACAGATACGCAGTATTTT
17,TRBD2,-,TRBV7-9,TRBJ2-3,CASSVIGRAFGTDTQYF,TGTGCCAGCAGCGTGATTGGGAGGGCCTTTGGAACAGATACGCAGTATTTT
14,-,few,TRBV18,TRBJ1-5,CASSPPGGHQPQHF,TGTGCCAGCTCACCACCGGGCGGTCATCAGCCCCAGCATTTT
12,-,-,TRBV2,TRBJ2-7,CASSLETHEQYF,TGTGCCAGCAGTCTGGAGACACACGAGCAGTACTTC
16,TRBD2,-,TRBV7-2,TRBJ2-1,CASSPHPSGVYNEQFF,TGTGCCAGCAGCCCCCATCCCAGCGGGGTCTACAATGAGCAGTTCTTC
14,-,-,TRBV9,TRBJ1-2,CASSVDTGNYGYTF,TGTGCCAGCAGCGTAGACACAGGGAACTATGGCTACACCTTC
12,-,-,TRBV29-1,TRBJ1-2,CSVILWDYGYTF,TGCAGCGTTATCCTATGGGACTATGGCTACACCTTC
12,TRBD1,few,TRBV30,TRBJ1-1,CAWSVTGDEAFF,TGTGCCTGGAGTGTAACAGGGGATGAAGCTTTCTTT
12,-,-,TRBV7-7,TRBJ2-1,CASSPSANEQFF,TGTGCTAGCAGCCCGTCAGCAAATGAGCAGTTCTTC
15,TRBD1,few,TRBV30,TRBJ2-7,CAWTPRTGPRDEQYF,TGTGCCTGGACACCCAGGACAGGCCCTCGGGACGAGCAGTACTTC
13,-,few,TRBV27,TRBJ1-2,CASRPFGGSGYTF,TGTGCCAGCAGACCCTTTGGGGGATCTGGCTACACCTTC
14,TRBD2,-,TRBV6-5,TRBJ2-1,CASSAGTSGSKQFF,TGTGCCAGCAGCGCCGGGACTAGCGGGAGTAAGCAGTTCTTC
15,TRBD1,few,TRBV29-1,TRBJ2-5,CSVGLGTGREETQYF,TGCAGCGTCGGACTTGGGACAGGGAGGGAAGAGACCCAGTACTTC
14,TRBD2,-,TRBV7-2,TRBJ2-1,CASSLAAGNNEQFF,TGTGCCAGCAGCCTCGCAGCGGGGAACAATGAGCAGTTCTTC
12,-,-,TRBV7-2,TRBJ2-3,CASSRDTDTQYF,TGTGCCAGCAGCCGCGATACAGATACGCAGTATTTT
15,-,-,TRBV30,TRBJ2-1,CAWGISGYGNNEQFF,TGTGCCTGGGGCATTAGCGGCTACGGAAACAATGAGCAGTTCTTC
16,TRBD2,-,TRBV4-2,TRBJ2-3,CASSHLGQREGDTQYF,TGTGCCAGCAGCCACCTAGGCCAGCGGGAGGGAGATACGCAGTATTTT
15,TRBD2,-,TRBV14,TRBJ2-3,CASSPGLAAEDTQYF,TGTGCCAGCAGCCCGGGACTAGCGGCTGAAGATACGCAGTATTTT
14,TRBD1,few,TRBV7-2,TRBJ2-5,CASSFDRGRETQYF,TGTGCCAGCAGCTTCGACAGGGGACGAGAGACCCAGTACTTC
14,TRBD1,-,TRBV29-1,TRBJ1-1,CSVQGQGGDLGAFF,TGCAGCGTACAGGGACAGGGAGGTGATTTAGGAGCTTTCTTT